The clone carrying this T cell receptor beta chain was observed a handful of times. Stated time point: sample taken at primary tumor resection. Whole RNA came from tumor, nontumor lung or frozen PBMC and was sequenced without being sorted. Some 72 TRACERx patients with early, untreated non-small cell lung cancer donated samples. This entry belongs to a study of spatial heterogeneity in lung cancer. Study-wide background: Detection consistently captured more beta-chain sequences than alpha-chain sequences.

The presence of a unique molecular identifier marked each TCR cDNA molecule. TCRdb itself ran the 5' RACE reads through MiXCR, one entry per CDR3 protein. This sample carries more than 80,000 distinct CDR3 sequences, roughly 12% of them seen once, and the ten largest clones take 35% to 50%. This CDR3 is 15 amino acids long. Trimming cost V 2 bases and J 10 bases; bases outside gene matches: 8. In germline, CDR1 is SGHNT, CDR2 YYREEE (reference sequence). This receptor was taken from a male donor with early-stage non-small cell lung cancer. The sequencing here drew on PBMCs, taken at surgery. V usage is TRBV5-4 and J usage is TRBJ2-1; 11 nucleotides match TRBD2. The CDR3 spells CASSFYSGRAREQFF. The CDR3 bases are TGTGCCAGCAGCTTCTATAGCGGGAGGGCCCGGGAGCAGTTCTTC.